These 13 T cell receptor beta chains were sequenced from one sample in a study of cytomegalovirus exposure and HLA in healthy donors. 13 Jbeta primers and 60 Vbeta primers were used for the PCR. Produced via immunoSEQ multiplex PCR; TCRdb's table is partial and in-frame only. The sample yields 200,000 to 250,000 clones, around 80% seen once. Sequencing was done on a sample of PBMCs. The source of these receptors is a man younger than 35 in good health and CMV-seronegative.

This chain connects TRBV28 to TRBJ2-7, with 10 bases that match TRBD2. Germline lookup yields CDR1 MDHEN and CDR2 SYDVKM. The V gene end was trimmed by 10 bases and the J gene end by 5 bases; junction bases not matched to a gene: 8. This CDR3 is built from 13 residues. The CDR3 DNA follows: TGTGCCATAACAGCGGGAGGGCTCCACGAGCAGTACTTC. Protein sequence: CAITAGGLHEQYF. Full variable domain (rest looked up from reference TRBV28 and TRBJ2-7): DVKVTQSSRYLVKRTGEKVFLECVQDMDHENMFWYRQDPGLGLRLIYFSYDVKMKEKGDIPEGYSVSREKKERFSLILESASTNQTSMYLCAITAGGLHEQYFGPGTRLTVT.

In this sample, this clone turned up a few times. The sample has other DNA sequences that encode this CDR3 too. This sequence joins TRBV4-2 and TRBJ2-7; D is unresolved. V lost 0 bases, J lost 2 bases, and 5 bases lay in between. CDR3 size: 13 residues. Germline V lookup: CDR1 LGHNA, CDR2 YNFKEQ. CDR3 in amino acids: CASSQDLAYEQYF. In DNA, the CDR3 is TGTGCCAGCAGCCAAGACCTTGCCTACGAGCAGTACTTC.

The chain links TRBV28 to TRBJ1-5; possibly TRBD1 for D (5 bases). The CDR3 spans 13 residues. CDR1 and CDR2 from the germline V gene are MDHEN and SYDVKM. V was pared by 3 bases and J by 6 bases, with 9 bases between. The CDR3 nucleotides are TGTGCCAGCAGTTTGGGGCTGAGTCAGCCCCAGCATTTT. Protein sequence: CASSLGLSQPQHF. The entire variable domain, with the rest obtained from reference TRBV28 and TRBJ1-5, is as follows: DVKVTQSSRYLVKRTGEKVFLECVQDMDHENMFWYRQDPGLGLRLIYFSYDVKMKEKGDIPEGYSVSREKKERFSLILESASTNQTSMYLCASSLGLSQPQHFGDGTRLSIL.

This clone was seen more than once but under ten times. The chain uses TRBV7-9 and TRBJ2-1, with D possibly being TRBD2 (5 bases). V was pared by 5 bases and J by 8 bases, with 19 bases between. This CDR3 comprises 15 residues. CDR1 and CDR2 (germline): SEHNR, FQNEAQ (reference sequence). CDR3 loop: CASSPSTIPVHEQFF. The CDR3 region has the DNA TGTGCCAGCAGCCCCTCGACTATCCCGGTCCATGAGCAGTTCTTC.

This chain uses TRBV11-2 with TRBJ2-5; the match to TRBD1 covers 7 bases. CDR1 and CDR2 (germline): SGHAT, FQNNGV. The CDR3 extends over 14 amino acids. J was trimmed by 5 bases and V by 5 bases; bases with no gene match: 8. The CDR3 region has the DNA TGTGCCAGCAGCGCAAACAGGGGAAAGGAGACCCAGTACTTC. This gives the protein CASSANRGKETQYF.

The V and J genes are TRBV2 and TRBJ2-5; 10 nucleotides match TRBD2. With 6 bases clipped from V and 2 bases from J, the junction kept 9 bases outside the gene matches. There are 16 residues in the CDR3. CDR1 and CDR2 (germline): SNHLY, FYNNEI. The CDR3 loop is CASREKAGGFQETQYF. CDR3 nucleotides: TGTGCCAGCAGGGAGAAAGCGGGAGGGTTTCAAGAGACCCAGTACTTC. Variable domain in full (rest from reference TRBV2 and TRBJ2-5): EPEVTQTPSHQVTQMGQEVILRCVPISNHLYFYWYRQILGQKVEFLVSFYNNEISEKSEIFDDQFSVERPDGSNFTLKIRSTKLEDSAMYFCASREKAGGFQETQYFGPGTRLLVL.

This rearrangement joins TRBV28 to TRBJ2-1, with D tentatively TRBD2 (6 bases). Trimming shortened V by 5 bases and J by 4 bases, and 15 bases separated the two germline ends. The CDR3 extends over 15 amino acids. Germline CDR1 is MDHEN and CDR2 is SYDVKM. The DNA for the CDR3 is TGTGCCAGCAGTCTTGGGAGCGGGTATTACAATGAGCAGTTCTTC. Translation gives CASSLGSGYYNEQFF.

The chain has TRBV7-9 and TRBJ2-7; 13 bases align to TRBD2. The ends lost 5 bases at V and 6 bases at J; junction bases unmatched: 4. Germline CDR1 SEHNR, CDR2 FQNEAQ (reference sequence). This CDR3 comprises 14 residues. CDR3 DNA sequence: TGTGCCAGCAGCCGGACTAGCGGGAGTGCCGAGCAGTACTTC. Translated: CASSRTSGSAEQYF.

The gene calls are TRBV27 and TRBJ1-2, with 9 bases that match TRBD1. This CDR3 contains 16 residues. Trimming at V came to 5 bases and at J to 0 bases, leaving 7 bases not matched to a gene. Germline assignment: CDR1 MNHEY and CDR2 SMNVEV (reference sequence). This chain's CDR3 is CASSGQGPSSNYGYTF. In nucleotides, the CDR3 is TGTGCCAGCAGTGGACAGGGGCCATCCTCTAACTATGGCTACACCTTC.

The V and J genes are TRBV11-2 and TRBJ2-1; D not certain. Trimming removed 1 base from V and 10 bases from J, with 8 bases in between. This CDR3 is built from 12 residues. Germline V gene data show CDR1 as SGHAT and CDR2 as FQNNGV. The CDR3 region is CASSLVAIEQFF. The CDR3 DNA sequence: TGTGCCAGCAGCTTAGTGGCCATCGAGCAGTTCTTC.

The chain employs TRBV6-5 and TRBJ2-2; D perhaps matches TRBD2 (5 bases). Germline CDR1 and CDR2: MNHEY and SVGAGI. CDR3 size: 14 residues. The V and J ends lost 7 bases and 6 bases respectively, with 15 bases between them. The CDR3 DNA sequence: TGTGCCAGCACCGCCCGGGGAAGGCCCGGGGAGCTGTTTTTT. Translation: CASTARGRPGELFF.

This clone has more than one count but fewer than ten. The V call is TRBV7-9, the J call TRBJ1-1; D is unresolved. The length of the CDR3 is 15 residues. The germline V gene encodes CDR1 SEHNR and CDR2 FQNEAQ (reference sequence). Trimming stripped 2 bases from V and 3 bases from J, with 13 bases between. CDR3 in amino acids: CASSLYLSRDTEAFF. The CDR3 bases are TGTGCCAGCAGCTTATACCTTTCGAGGGACACTGAAGCTTTCTTT.

The chain combines TRBV27 with TRBJ2-1, with 10 bases matching TRBD1. Trimming took 7 bases from V and 5 from J; bases not matched to a gene: 8. Looked up from germline, CDR1 is MNHEY and CDR2 is SMNVEV (reference sequence). The CDR3 runs 15 residues. CDR3 amino acids: CASTPGQGFNNEQFF. CDR3 bases: TGTGCCAGCACACCGGGACAGGGGTTTAACAATGAGCAGTTCTTC.